Here is one T cell receptor beta chain with its context. This sample is drawn from a study of blood T cell repertoires in COVID-19. On the study more broadly: The samples span acute and convalescent COVID-19 from the United States, Italy and Spain. PBMCs, B-cell-depleted T cells, or T cells provided the cDNA or gDNA that made up the material.

Data came from immunoSEQ multiplex PCR; TCRdb stores just in-frame clones and leaves some out. The profile shows 95,000 to 150,000 clones, about 90% of them singletons. Trimming at V came to 8 bases and at J to 13 bases, leaving 6 bases not matched to a gene. In germline, CDR1 is KGHSH, CDR2 LQKENI. This CDR3 region has 12 residues. The sequence came from a woman in her forties or fifties with active or convalescent COVID-19. The sequenced sample was peripheral blood. The gene calls are TRBV18 and TRBJ1-6; 9 bases agree with TRBD1. DNA for the CDR3: TGTGCCAGCCGAACAGGGGGCGTCCCCCTCCACTTT. Its translation: CASRTGGVPLHF.